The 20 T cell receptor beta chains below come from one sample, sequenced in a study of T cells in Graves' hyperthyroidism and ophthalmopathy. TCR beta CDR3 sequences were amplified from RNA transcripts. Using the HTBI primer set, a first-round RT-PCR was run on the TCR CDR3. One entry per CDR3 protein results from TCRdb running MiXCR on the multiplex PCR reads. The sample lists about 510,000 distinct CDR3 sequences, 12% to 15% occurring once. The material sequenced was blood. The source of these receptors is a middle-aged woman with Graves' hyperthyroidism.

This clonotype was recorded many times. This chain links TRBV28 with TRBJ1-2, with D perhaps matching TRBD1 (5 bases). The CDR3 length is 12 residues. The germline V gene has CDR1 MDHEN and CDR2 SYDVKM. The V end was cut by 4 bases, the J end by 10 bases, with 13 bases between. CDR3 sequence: CASSSTTAHYTF. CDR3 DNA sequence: TGTGCCAGCAGTTCCACGACAGCCCACTACACCTTC.

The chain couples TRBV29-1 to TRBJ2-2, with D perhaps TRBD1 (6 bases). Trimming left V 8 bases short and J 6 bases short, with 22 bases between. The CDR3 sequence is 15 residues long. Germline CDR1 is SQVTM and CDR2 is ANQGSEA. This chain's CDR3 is CSTLGAGGSPGELFF. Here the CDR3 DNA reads TGCAGCACCCTGGGGGCAGGCGGTTCACCCGGGGAGCTGTTTTTT.

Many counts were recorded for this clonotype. This CDR3 reads CATSDSRGTGEHYGYTF. The CDR3 region has the DNA TGTGCCACCAGTGATTCCCGAGGGACAGGTGAACACTATGGCTACACCTTC. The gene calls are TRBV24-1 and TRBJ1-2; 8 nucleotides match TRBD1. J was trimmed by 3 bases and V by 2 bases; bases with no gene match: 10. This CDR3 contains 17 residues. Germline values: CDR1 KGHDR, CDR2 SFDVKD.

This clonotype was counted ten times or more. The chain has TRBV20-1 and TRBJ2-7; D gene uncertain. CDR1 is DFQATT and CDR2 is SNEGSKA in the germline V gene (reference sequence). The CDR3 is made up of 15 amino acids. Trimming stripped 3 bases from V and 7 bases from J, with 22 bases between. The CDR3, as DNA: TGCAGTGCTAGGCCCCTCGGGCAGACCTTCGGAGAGCAGTACTTC. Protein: CSARPLGQTFGEQYF.

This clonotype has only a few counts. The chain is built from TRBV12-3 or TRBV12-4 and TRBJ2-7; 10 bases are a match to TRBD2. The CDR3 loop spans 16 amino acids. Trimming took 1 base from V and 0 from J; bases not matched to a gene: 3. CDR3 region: CASSLGSSGSSYEQYF. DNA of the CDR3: TGTGCCAGCAGTTTAGGCTCTAGCGGGAGCTCCTACGAGCAGTACTTC.

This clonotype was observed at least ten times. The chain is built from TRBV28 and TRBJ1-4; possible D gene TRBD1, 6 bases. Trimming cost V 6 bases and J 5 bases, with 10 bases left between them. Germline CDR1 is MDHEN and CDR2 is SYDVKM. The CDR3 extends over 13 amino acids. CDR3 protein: CASRDSLNEKLFF. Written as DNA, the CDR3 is TGTGCCAGCAGGGACAGTCTGAATGAAAAACTGTTTTTT.

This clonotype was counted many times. The CDR3 coding sequence is TGCAGTGCTAGGAGATCGTATGGCGGCACAGATACGCAGTATTTT. The encoded protein is CSARRSYGGTDTQYF. The V call is TRBV20-1, the J call TRBJ2-3; no reliable D call. This CDR3 region has 15 residues. Germline CDR1 DFQATT, CDR2 SNEGSKA (reference sequence). Trimming stripped 3 bases from V and 1 base from J, with 14 bases between.

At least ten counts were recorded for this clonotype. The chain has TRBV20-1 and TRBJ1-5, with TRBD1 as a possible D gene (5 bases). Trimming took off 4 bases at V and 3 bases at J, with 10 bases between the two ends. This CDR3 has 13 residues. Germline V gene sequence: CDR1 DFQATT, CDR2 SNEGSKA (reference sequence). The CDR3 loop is CSATRAVNQPQHF. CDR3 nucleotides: TGCAGTGCTACCAGGGCCGTCAATCAGCCCCAGCATTTT.

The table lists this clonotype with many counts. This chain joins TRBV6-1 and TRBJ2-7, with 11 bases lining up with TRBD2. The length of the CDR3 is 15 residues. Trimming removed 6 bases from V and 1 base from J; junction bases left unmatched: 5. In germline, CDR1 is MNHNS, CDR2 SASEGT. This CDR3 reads CASSGTSGGSYEQYF. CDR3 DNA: TGTGCCAGCAGCGGGACTAGCGGAGGTTCCTACGAGCAGTACTTC.

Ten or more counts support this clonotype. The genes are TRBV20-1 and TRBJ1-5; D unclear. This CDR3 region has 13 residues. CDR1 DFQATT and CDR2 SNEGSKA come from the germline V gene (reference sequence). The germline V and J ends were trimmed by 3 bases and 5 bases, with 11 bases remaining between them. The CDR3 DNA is TGCAGTGCTAGCCTCGGTAACGATCAGCCCCAGCATTTT. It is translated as CSASLGNDQPQHF.

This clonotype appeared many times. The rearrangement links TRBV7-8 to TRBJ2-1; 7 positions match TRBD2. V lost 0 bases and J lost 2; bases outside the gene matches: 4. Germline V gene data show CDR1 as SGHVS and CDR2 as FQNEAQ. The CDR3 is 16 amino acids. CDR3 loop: CASSLAPSGTYNEQFF. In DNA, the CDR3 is TGTGCCAGCAGCTTAGCGCCTAGCGGAACCTACAATGAGCAGTTCTTC. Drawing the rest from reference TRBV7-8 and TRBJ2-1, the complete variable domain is GAGVSQSPRYKVAKRGQDVALRCDPISGHVSLFWYQQALGQGPEFLTYFQNEAQLDKSGLPSDRFFAERPEGSVSTLKIQRTQQEDSAVYLCASSLAPSGTYNEQFFGPGTRLTVL.

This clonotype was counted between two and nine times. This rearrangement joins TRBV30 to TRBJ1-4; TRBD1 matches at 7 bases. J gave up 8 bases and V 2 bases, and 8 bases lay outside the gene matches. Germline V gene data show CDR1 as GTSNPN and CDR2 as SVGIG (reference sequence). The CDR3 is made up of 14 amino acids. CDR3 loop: CAWSPTGSGEKLFF. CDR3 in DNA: TGTGCCTGGAGTCCGACAGGGAGTGGAGAAAAACTGTTTTTT.

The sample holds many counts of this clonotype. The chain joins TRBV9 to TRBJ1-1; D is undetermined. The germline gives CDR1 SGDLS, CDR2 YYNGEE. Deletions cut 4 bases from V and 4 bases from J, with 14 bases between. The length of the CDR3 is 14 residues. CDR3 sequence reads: CASSPTVGGTEAFF. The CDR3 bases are TGTGCCAGCAGCCCAACGGTGGGTGGCACTGAAGCTTTCTTT.

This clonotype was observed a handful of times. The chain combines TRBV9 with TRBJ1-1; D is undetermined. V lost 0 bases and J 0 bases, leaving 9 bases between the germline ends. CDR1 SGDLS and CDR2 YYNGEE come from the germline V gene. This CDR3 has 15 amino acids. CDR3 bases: TGTGCCAGCAGCGTAGTAAGTCAGATGAACACTGAAGCTTTCTTT. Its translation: CASSVVSQMNTEAFF.

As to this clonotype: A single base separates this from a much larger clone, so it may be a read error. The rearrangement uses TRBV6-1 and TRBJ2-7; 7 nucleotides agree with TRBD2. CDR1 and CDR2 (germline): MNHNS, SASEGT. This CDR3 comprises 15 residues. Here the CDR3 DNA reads TGTACCAGCAGTCTTGTTCTAGCGGACGCATACGAGCAGTACTTC. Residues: CTSSLVLADAYEQYF.

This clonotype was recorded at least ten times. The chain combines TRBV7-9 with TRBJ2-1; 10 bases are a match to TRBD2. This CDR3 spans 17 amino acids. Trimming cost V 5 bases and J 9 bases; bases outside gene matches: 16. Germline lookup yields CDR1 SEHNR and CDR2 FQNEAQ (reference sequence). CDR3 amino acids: CASSPSGKTSGFREQFF. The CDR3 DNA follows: TGTGCCAGCAGCCCTTCGGGCAAGACTAGCGGGTTTCGTGAGCAGTTCTTC.

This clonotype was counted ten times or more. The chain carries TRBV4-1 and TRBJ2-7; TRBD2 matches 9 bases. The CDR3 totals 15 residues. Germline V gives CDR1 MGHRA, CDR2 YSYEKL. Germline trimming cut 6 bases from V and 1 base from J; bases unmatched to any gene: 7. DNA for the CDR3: TGCGCCAGCAGTTTCGGGACTAGCAGTTCCTACGAGCAGTACTTC. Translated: CASSFGTSSSYEQYF.

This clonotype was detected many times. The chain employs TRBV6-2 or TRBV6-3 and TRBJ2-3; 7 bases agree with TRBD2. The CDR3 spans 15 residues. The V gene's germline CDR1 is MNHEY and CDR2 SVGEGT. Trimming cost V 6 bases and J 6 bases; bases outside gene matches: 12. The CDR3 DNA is TGTGCCAGCAGCTACCCGGCGGGAGATTTTGATACGCAGTATTTT. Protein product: CASSYPAGDFDTQYF.

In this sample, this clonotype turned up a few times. The CDR3 protein is CASNWAPGGSYNEQFF. CDR3 DNA sequence: TGTGCCAGTAACTGGGCGCCAGGGGGCTCCTACAATGAGCAGTTCTTC. The chain couples TRBV19 to TRBJ2-1; 7 nucleotides agree with TRBD1. The CDR3 consists of 16 residues. Per germline, CDR1 LNHDA and CDR2 SQIVND (reference sequence). The V segment lost 7 bases and the J segment 0 bases; nucleotides outside the gene matches: 9.

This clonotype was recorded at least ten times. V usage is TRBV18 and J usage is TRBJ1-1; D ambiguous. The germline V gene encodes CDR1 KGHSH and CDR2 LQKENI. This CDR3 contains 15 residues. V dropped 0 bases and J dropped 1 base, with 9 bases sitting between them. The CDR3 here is CASSPPNLKNTEAFF. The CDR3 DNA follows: TGTGCCAGCTCACCACCGAACCTGAAGAACACTGAAGCTTTCTTT.